A single sample gave rise to the 31 T cell receptor beta chains below, sequenced in a study of preoperative IRX-2 immunotherapy in early breast cancer. The treatment is: preoperative locoregional IRX-2 cytokine immunotherapy. TCRdb's table, derived via immunoSEQ multiplex PCR, lists solely in-frame clones and lacks some. Among roughly 2,100 clones, 80% to 85% were seen once, and the ten largest hold less than 6.5%. The sequenced sample was tumor tissue, obtained before IRX-2 immunotherapy. All receptors come from a human donor with breast cancer.

The rearrangement uses TRBV11-3 and TRBJ2-1; a possible D gene is TRBD2 (5 bases). Per the germline V gene, CDR1 is SGHNT and CDR2 is YENEEA. Trimming took 3 bases from V and 5 from J, leaving 11 bases between them. The CDR3 extends over 14 amino acids. CDR3 coding DNA: TGTGCCAGCAGCTTTCGAGGGCCTGACAATGAGCAGTTCTTC. Translated: CASSFRGPDNEQFF.

The chain carries TRBV18 and TRBJ2-5, with 9 bases aligning to TRBD1. V lost 3 bases to trimming and J lost 5 bases; unmatched junction nucleotides: 13. The V gene's germline CDR1 is KGHSH and CDR2 LQKENI. CDR3 length equals 17 residues. DNA of the CDR3: TGTGCCAGCTCACCCTCTACAGGGGGCGCTTCGGGGGAGACCCAGTACTTC. It specifies CASSPSTGGASGETQYF.

This clone is a singleton in its sample. The chain recombines TRBV25-1 with TRBJ2-2; D gene unclear. Trimming left V 6 bases short and J 0 bases short, with 8 bases between. This CDR3 is built from 14 residues. Germline V gene lookup returns CDR1 MGHDK and CDR2 SYGVNS. The CDR3 here is CASRKTSNTGELFF. CDR3 bases: TGTGCCAGCAGAAAAACTTCGAACACCGGGGAGCTGTTTTTT. The variable domain in full, completed from reference TRBV25-1 and TRBJ2-2, reads EADIYQTPRYLVIGTGKKITLECSQTMGHDKMYWYQQDPGMELHLIHYSYGVNSTEKGDLSSESTVSRIRTEHFPLTLESARPSHTSQYLCASRKTSNTGELFFGEGSRLTVL.

V usage is TRBV29-1 and J usage is TRBJ2-3; D unclear. The V end lost 4 bases, the J end lost 0 bases, and 8 bases lay between the germline ends. CDR1 is SQVTM, CDR2 ANQGSEA, per germline. The CDR3 is 13 amino acids. In DNA form, the CDR3 reads TGCAGCGTTGGGTTCGGCAGCACAGATACGCAGTATTTT. Translating it yields CSVGFGSTDTQYF.

A single count supports this clone. V and J are TRBV18 and TRBJ2-2; D is ambiguous. CDR1 and CDR2 from the germline V gene are KGHSH and LQKENI. The CDR3 is 12 amino acids. V lost 5 bases and J lost 5, with 6 bases in between. The CDR3 protein is CASSGLTGELFF. The CDR3 nucleotides are TGTGCCAGCTCAGGCCTAACCGGGGAGCTGTTTTTT.

The genes are TRBV11-3 and TRBJ1-5, with TRBD1 identical over 7 bases. The V segment lost 1 base and the J segment 5 bases; nucleotides outside the gene matches: 5. This CDR3 comprises 15 residues. CDR1 is SGHNT and CDR2 is YENEEA in the germline V gene. In DNA form, the CDR3 reads TGTGCCAGCAGCTTAGGCAGGGGGAAGGATCAGCCCCAGCATTTT. It specifies CASSLGRGKDQPQHF.

The genes are TRBV4-1 and TRBJ1-2, with 7 nucleotides matching TRBD1. CDR3 length: 15 amino acids. After removal of 1 base from V and 4 bases from J, the junction contained 6 bases not matched to a gene. Germline V gene sequence: CDR1 MGHRA, CDR2 YSYEKL. The CDR3 DNA follows: TGCGCCAGCAGCCAAGGTACAGGGGTACTCTATGGCTACACCTTC. Translation: CASSQGTGVLYGYTF.

V and J are TRBV4-1 and TRBJ2-7; 7 nucleotides align to TRBD1. After removal of 0 bases from V and 7 bases from J, the junction contained 3 bases not matched to a gene. Germline CDR1 reads MGHRA; CDR2 reads YSYEKL. The CDR3 covers 13 residues. The CDR3 sequence: CASSQDEGAEQYF. CDR3 DNA: TGCGCCAGCAGCCAAGATGAGGGGGCAGAGCAGTACTTC.

This clone turned up a few times. In nucleotides, the CDR3 is TGTGCCAGTAGTATAGAAGGGACGGGATTGGACACTGAAGCTTTCTTT. Its translation: CASSIEGTGLDTEAFF. The rearrangement joins TRBV19 to TRBJ1-1; TRBD1 might be the D (5 bases). This CDR3 comprises 16 residues. Germline V gene sequence: CDR1 LNHDA, CDR2 SQIVND (reference sequence). Trimming left V 0 bases short and J 3 bases short, with 14 bases between.

As for this clone: At least one base is unread or ambiguous, so its residue appears as X. J is TRBJ1-4 and V is TRBV14; D remains unclear. This CDR3 contains 13 residues. V was clipped by 3 bases and J by 8 bases, with 10 bases between them. The germline V gene encodes CDR1 SGHDN and CDR2 FVKESK. The DNA of the CDR3 is TGTGCCAGCAGCCARGATTATGGAGAAAAACTGTTTTTT. It translates to CASSXDYGEKLFF. In full, the CDR3 is CASSQDYGEKLFF. Full variable domain (missing parts from reference TRBV14 and TRBJ1-4): EAGVTQFPSHSVIEKGQTVTLRCDPISGHDNLYWYRRVMGKEIKFLLHFVKESKQDESGMPNNRFLAERTGGTYSTLKVQPAELEDSGVYFCASSQDYGEKLFFGSGTQLSVL.

This clone appeared a few times. The CDR3 DNA reads as TGTGCCAGCAGCCCCGGTTTCCGGCGGAGATCGAACACCGGGGAGCTGTTTTTT. This translates into CASSPGFRRRSNTGELFF. V is TRBV11-3 and J is TRBJ2-2, with D unresolved. CDR1 is SGHNT and CDR2 is YENEEA in the germline V gene. Trimming removed 5 bases at V and 0 bases at J, with 19 bases between. The CDR3 covers 18 residues.

This rearrangement joins TRBV1 to TRBJ2-2. TRBV1 is designated a pseudogene. CDR3 length: 16 amino acids. CDR3 in DNA: TGCGCCAGCAGCCATAATAAAAGGGTCAACACCGGGGAGCTGTTTTTT. Encoded protein: CASSHNKRVNTGELFF.

Written as DNA, the CDR3 is TGCGCCAGCAGCCGACGGGCCGGTGACACTGAAGCTTTCTTT. Its protein is CASSRRAGDTEAFF. The chain links TRBV10-2 to TRBJ1-1; no clear D gene. Germline V gives CDR1 WSHSY, CDR2 SAAADI. This CDR3 is built from 14 residues. The germline V and J ends were trimmed by 6 bases and 3 bases, with 14 bases remaining between them.

J is TRBJ1-3 and V is TRBV6-8; 7 bases match TRBD1. V shed 10 bases and J 0 bases; nucleotides not matched to a gene: 9. This CDR3 spans 15 amino acids. Germline lookup yields CDR1 MNHGY and CDR2 SAAAGT. The CDR3 loop reads CAIWTGLSSGNTIYF. CDR3 coding DNA: TGTGCCATCTGGACAGGACTATCCTCTGGAAACACCATATATTTT.

The genes are TRBV19 and TRBJ2-7, with D perhaps given as TRBD1 or TRBD2 (5 bases each). The CDR3 extends over 13 amino acids. The V end lost 5 bases, the J end lost 4 bases, and 12 bases lay between the germline ends. Germline V CDR1 and CDR2: LNHDA, SQIVND (reference sequence). CDR3 nucleotides: TGTGCCAGTAGTCCGGGACGCCGTTACGAGCAGTACTTC. Its translation is CASSPGRRYEQYF.

This chain links TRBV4-1 with TRBJ2-5; D call uncertain. The CDR3 loop spans 14 amino acids. Germline V CDR1 and CDR2: MGHRA, YSYEKL. Trimming removed 0 bases from V and 3 bases from J, with 8 bases in between. The CDR3 loop is CASSQDRNKETQYF. CDR3 bases: TGCGCCAGCAGCCAAGACAGAAATAAAGAGACCCAGTACTTC.

This clone was recorded once. The chain couples TRBV6-8 to TRBJ2-1; 13 bases match TRBD2. CDR3 length equals 15 residues. Germline V lookup: CDR1 MNHGY, CDR2 SAAAGT. The CDR3 protein is CATSGGASSYNEQFF. Written as DNA, the CDR3 is TGTGCAACTAGCGGGGGGGCATCTTCCTACAATGAGCAGTTCTTC.

The genes are TRBV15 and TRBJ1-2; perhaps TRBD1 as D (5 bases). Per germline, CDR1 LNHNV and CDR2 YYDKDF (reference sequence). This CDR3 region has 15 residues. The V end lost 1 base, the J end lost 4 bases, and 13 bases lay between the germline ends. CDR3 residues: CATSRGQTFSYGYTF. CDR3 DNA: TGTGCCACCAGCAGAGGACAGACTTTCTCCTATGGCTACACCTTC.

V gene TRBV11-3 combines with J gene TRBJ2-3; 8 nucleotides align to TRBD2. CDR1 and CDR2 (germline): SGHNT, YENEEA. The CDR3 spans 16 residues. Trimming removed 5 bases from V and 0 bases from J; junction bases left unmatched: 7. Here the CDR3 reads CASSPSSGMSTDTQYF. The DNA of the CDR3 is TGTGCCAGCAGCCCAAGTAGCGGGATGAGCACAGATACGCAGTATTTT.

The rearrangement joins TRBV18 to TRBJ2-2; 10 bases agree with TRBD2. Per germline, CDR1 KGHSH and CDR2 LQKENI. The ends lost 1 base at V and 1 base at J; junction bases unmatched: 6. The CDR3 is 18 residues long. The DNA for the CDR3 is TGTGCCAGCTCACCACGGCTAGCGGGAGCTTTGAACACCGGGGAGCTGTTTTTT. Translated, it gives CASSPRLAGALNTGELFF.

The chain couples TRBV28 to TRBJ2-1, with 9 bases lining up with TRBD1. CDR1 MDHEN and CDR2 SYDVKM come from the germline V gene. CDR3 length equals 14 residues. V lost 2 bases, J lost 7 bases, and 3 bases stayed unmatched. This CDR3 reads CASSLHGQGNEQFF. The CDR3 nucleotides read TGTGCCAGCAGTTTACATGGACAGGGGAATGAGCAGTTCTTC.

The chain is built from TRBV18 and TRBJ2-1; 14 bases map to TRBD2. This CDR3 region has 17 residues. V dropped 3 bases and J dropped 5; count of bases not matched to a gene: 6. Germline lookup yields CDR1 KGHSH and CDR2 LQKENI. In nucleotides, the CDR3 is TGTGCCAGCTCACCGAGGACTAGCGGGGGGATTCACAATGAGCAGTTCTTC. It encodes CASSPRTSGGIHNEQFF.

This rearrangement joins TRBV23-1 to TRBJ1-1, with 7 bases lining up with TRBD1. TRBV23-1 is known as an ORF, though its function is uncertain. This CDR3 contains 13 residues. With 6 bases clipped from V and 8 bases from J, the junction kept 9 bases outside the gene matches. The DNA for the CDR3 is TGCGCCAGCAGCAAGATATGGGGACAGGAAGCTTTCTTT. The encoded protein is CASSKIWGQEAFF.

This rearrangement joins TRBV11-3 to TRBJ1-1; D is perhaps TRBD1 (6 bases). Between the trimmed V and J ends, which lost 5 bases and 11 bases, there was a span of 21 bases. The CDR3 contains 14 residues. Germline V CDR1 and CDR2: SGHNT, YENEEA. This CDR3 is CASSPLGGGRPAFF. The CDR3 bases are TGTGCCAGCAGCCCTCTAGGCGGGGGGCGCCCCGCTTTCTTT.

The chain joins TRBV11-3 to TRBJ2-7; tentatively, D is TRBD2 (5 bases). V lost 0 bases to trimming and J lost 1 base, with 10 bases between them. Germline V lookup: CDR1 SGHNT, CDR2 YENEEA. There are 15 residues in the CDR3. The CDR3 loop is CASSLEGRGSYEQYF. DNA for the CDR3: TGTGCCAGCAGCTTAGAGGGGAGAGGGTCCTACGAGCAGTACTTC.

The CDR3 loop is CASSLLATGSGYTF. DNA of the CDR3: TGTGCCAGCAGCTTGCTGGCGACAGGCTCTGGCTACACCTTC. The chain uses TRBV11-3 and TRBJ1-2; D may be TRBD1 (6 bases). The CDR3 has 14 residues. Germline V CDR1 and CDR2: SGHNT, YENEEA. The ends were cut back, 3 bases at V and 7 bases at J, with 15 bases in the middle.

The chain carries TRBV7-4 and TRBJ2-5, with unresolved D. Per germline, CDR1 SGHVT and CDR2 SQSDAQ. V lost 5 bases, J lost 2 bases, and 9 bases lay in between. This CDR3 has 13 amino acids. The CDR3, as DNA: TGTGCCAGCAGCCCTATGGTACAAGAGACCCAGTACTTC. Its protein product is CASSPMVQETQYF.

The chain's CDR3 is CASSFEPLRDSTMNTEAFF. CDR3 nucleotides: TGTGCCAGCAGCTTCGAACCACTCCGGGACAGCACTATGAACACTGAAGCTTTCTTT. This chain joins TRBV11-3 and TRBJ1-1; 7 bases line up with TRBD1. Trimming cost V 3 bases and J 0 bases; bases outside gene matches: 16. CDR1 is SGHNT and CDR2 is YENEEA in the germline V gene. The CDR3 totals 19 residues. Full variable domain (remainder filled in from reference TRBV11-3 and TRBJ1-1): EAGVVQSPRYKIIEKKQPVAFWCNPISGHNTLYWYLQNLGQGPELLIRYENEEAVDDSQLPKDRFSAERLKGVDSTLKIQPAELGDSAVYLCASSFEPLRDSTMNTEAFFGQGTRLTVV.

The CDR3, as DNA: TGTGCCAGCAGTTACTCTGGCAGGGGTAGGAACGAGCAGTACTTC. Its translation: CASSYSGRGRNEQYF. This chain links TRBV6-8 with TRBJ2-7, with D maybe TRBD1 (6 bases). Trimming removed 0 bases at V and 5 bases at J, with 14 bases between. Germline CDR1 MNHGY, CDR2 SAAAGT. This CDR3 region has 15 residues.

The chain has TRBV11-3 and TRBJ1-4, with 9 bases that match TRBD1. Trimming at V came to 5 bases and at J to 7 bases, leaving 8 bases not matched to a gene. The CDR3 extends over 15 amino acids. Germline V gene data show CDR1 as SGHNT and CDR2 as YENEEA. The CDR3, as DNA: TGTGCCAGCAGCACACAACAGGGGGCCAGTGAAAAACTGTTTTTT. Its protein is CASSTQQGASEKLFF.

This clone was seen a few times. This chain links TRBV19 with TRBJ2-3; tentatively, D is TRBD1 (5 bases). Deletions cut 6 bases from V and 2 bases from J, with 18 bases between. CDR1 is LNHDA, CDR2 SQIVND, per germline (reference sequence). This CDR3 has 16 residues. Here the CDR3 reads CASRIRASAYTDTQYF. CDR3 nucleotide sequence: TGTGCCAGTAGGATCAGGGCTTCCGCTTACACAGATACGCAGTATTTT.